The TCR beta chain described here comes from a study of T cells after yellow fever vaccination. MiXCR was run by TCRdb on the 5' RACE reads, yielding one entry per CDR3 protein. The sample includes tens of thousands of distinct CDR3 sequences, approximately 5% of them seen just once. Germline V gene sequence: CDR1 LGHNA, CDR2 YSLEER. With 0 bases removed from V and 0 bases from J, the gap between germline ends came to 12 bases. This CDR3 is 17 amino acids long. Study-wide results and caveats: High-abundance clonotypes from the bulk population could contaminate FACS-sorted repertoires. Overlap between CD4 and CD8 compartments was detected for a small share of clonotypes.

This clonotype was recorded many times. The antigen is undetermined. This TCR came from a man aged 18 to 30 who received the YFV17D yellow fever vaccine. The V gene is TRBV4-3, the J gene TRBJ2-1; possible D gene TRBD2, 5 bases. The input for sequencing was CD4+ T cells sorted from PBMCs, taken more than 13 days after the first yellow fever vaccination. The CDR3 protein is CASSQDGVGSSYNEQFF. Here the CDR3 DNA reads TGCGCCAGCAGCCAAGACGGAGTGGGGAGCTCCTACAATGAGCAGTTCTTC.